These 29 T cell receptor beta chains came from one sample sequenced in a study of T cells in Graves' hyperthyroidism and ophthalmopathy. Researchers amplified the TCR beta CDR3 regions from RNA transcripts. The TCR CDR3 first-round RT-PCR relied on the HTBI primer set. TCRdb analysed the multiplex PCR reads with MiXCR anew, one entry per CDR3 protein. The sample lists approximately 430,000 distinct CDR3 sequences; roughly 14% were seen once. The sample taken for sequencing was blood. These receptors came from a woman younger than 35 with Graves' hyperthyroidism.

This clonotype was seen many times. This chain links TRBV2 with TRBJ2-1, with TRBD2 as a possible D gene (6 bases). The V end was cut by 2 bases, the J end by 2 bases, with 13 bases between. Per germline, CDR1 SNHLY and CDR2 FYNNEI. The CDR3 runs 16 residues. Here the CDR3 reads CASSEYLRGTYNEQFF. CDR3 nucleotides: TGTGCCAGCAGTGAATATTTGCGGGGAACCTACAATGAGCAGTTCTTC.

This chain connects TRBV11-3 to TRBJ2-1; D may be TRBD1 (5 bases). The germline CDR1 and CDR2 sequences are SGHNT and YENEEA. The V end lost 3 bases, the J end lost 9 bases, and 12 bases lay between the germline ends. There are 13 residues in the CDR3. The chain's CDR3 is CASSLGREREQFF. The DNA of the CDR3 is TGTGCCAGCAGCTTGGGCAGGGAACGTGAGCAGTTCTTC. The variable domain in full, completed from reference TRBV11-3 and TRBJ2-1, reads EAGVVQSPRYKIIEKKQPVAFWCNPISGHNTLYWYLQNLGQGPELLIRYENEEAVDDSQLPKDRFSAERLKGVDSTLKIQPAELGDSAVYLCASSLGREREQFFGPGTRLTVL.

This clonotype came up a few times. This rearrangement joins TRBV7-9 to TRBJ2-1, with a tentative D call TRBD1 (5 bases). V shed 5 bases and J shed 0 bases, with 26 bases lying between them. CDR3 size: 20 residues. The germline gives CDR1 SEHNR, CDR2 FQNEAQ (reference sequence). The CDR3 sequence is CASSVRTQTLRGASYNEQFF. CDR3 DNA sequence: TGTGCCAGCAGCGTGCGTACTCAAACGCTACGTGGGGCCTCCTACAATGAGCAGTTCTTC.

This clonotype was counted at least ten times. The V and J genes are TRBV29-1 and TRBJ1-1; D gene uncertain. The germline V gene encodes CDR1 SQVTM and CDR2 ANQGSEA. Trimming removed 7 bases at V and 0 bases at J, with 15 bases between. The CDR3 consists of 14 residues. Here the CDR3 reads CSALRSTMNTEAFF. As DNA, the CDR3 is TGCAGCGCCTTAAGGTCTACTATGAACACTGAAGCTTTCTTT.

This clonotype was seen repeatedly, ten times or more. This chain joins TRBV3-1 and TRBJ1-1, with 7 nucleotides matching TRBD1. The ends lost 3 bases at V and 2 bases at J; junction bases unmatched: 3. Germline V gene data show CDR1 as LGHDT and CDR2 as YNNKEL (reference sequence). The CDR3 contains 14 residues. The CDR3 nucleotides are TGTGCCAGCAGCCACTACAGGGGAAACACTGAAGCTTTCTTT. Translation gives CASSHYRGNTEAFF.

The chain is built from TRBV20-1 and TRBJ2-3, with 10 bases that match TRBD2. There are 14 residues in the CDR3. The J segment lost 5 bases and the V segment lost 2 bases, leaving 4 bases of the junction unmatched. Germline lookup yields CDR1 DFQATT and CDR2 SNEGSKA (reference sequence). CDR3 sequence: CSARSGGARDTQYF. The CDR3 nucleotides read TGCAGTGCTAGAAGCGGGGGGGCCAGAGATACGCAGTATTTT.

This clonotype occurred a few times. The chain recombines TRBV5-1 with TRBJ1-4; D is possibly TRBD1 (5 bases). Germline V gene data show CDR1 as SGHRS and CDR2 as YFSETQ. V shed 3 bases and J shed 3 bases, with 12 bases lying between them. The CDR3 covers 15 residues. CDR3 sequence (DNA): TGCGCCAGCAGCTGGCGGGAGGGGCCTAATGAAAAACTGTTTTTT. Translated: CASSWREGPNEKLFF.

V usage is TRBV24-1 and J usage is TRBJ2-1; 7 nucleotides agree with TRBD2. Germline-derived CDR1 and CDR2 are KGHDR and SFDVKD. Trimming took 4 bases from V and 6 from J; bases not matched to a gene: 5. The CDR3 runs 14 residues. The CDR3 loop is CATSDPGGGNEQFF. In DNA form, the CDR3 reads TGTGCCACCAGTGACCCGGGGGGTGGCAATGAGCAGTTCTTC.

The chain is built from TRBV20-1 and TRBJ1-2; perhaps TRBD1 as D (6 bases). The CDR3 has 14 amino acids. CDR1 is DFQATT and CDR2 is SNEGSKA in the germline V gene (reference sequence). Trimming removed 3 bases at V and 4 bases at J, with 15 bases between. The CDR3 spells CSASRDTSLYGYTF. CDR3 in DNA: TGCAGTGCTAGCCGGGACACTTCCCTCTATGGCTACACCTTC.

At least ten counts were recorded for this clonotype. The chain recombines TRBV20-1 with TRBJ1-1; D gene ambiguous. The germline V gene encodes CDR1 DFQATT and CDR2 SNEGSKA (reference sequence). Trimming stripped 0 bases from V and 0 bases from J, with 8 bases between. The CDR3 is 14 amino acids. CDR3 in amino acids: CSARDLQMNTEAFF. The CDR3 DNA follows: TGCAGTGCTAGAGATTTACAGATGAACACTGAAGCTTTCTTT.

This clonotype was seen ten or more times. The chain employs TRBV6-1 and TRBJ2-1, with TRBD2 identical over 10 bases. Germline CDR1 is MNHNS and CDR2 is SASEGT. The CDR3 covers 15 residues. The V segment lost 1 base and the J segment 6 bases; nucleotides outside the gene matches: 3. In nucleotides, the CDR3 is TGTGCCAGCAGTGAAGAAGCGGGAGGGCCCAATGAGCAGTTCTTC. It translates to CASSEEAGGPNEQFF.

The rearrangement joins TRBV18 to TRBJ2-7; D gene ambiguous. V was shortened by 2 bases and J by 11 bases, with 13 bases between the two germline ends. CDR1 and CDR2 (germline): KGHSH, LQKENI. The CDR3 is made up of 12 amino acids. The CDR3: CASSPGGSQEYF. The CDR3 DNA is TGTGCCAGCTCACCAGGCGGATCCCAGGAGTACTTC.

This chain connects TRBV6-4 to TRBJ2-6, with 9 bases matching TRBD1. Unmatched junction bases numbered 6, after V lost 3 bases and J lost 0 bases. CDR1 and CDR2 from the germline V gene are MRHNA and SNTAGT. This CDR3 has 18 residues. CDR3 residues: CASSETGGSSSGANVLTF. The DNA for the CDR3 is TGTGCCAGCAGTGAAACAGGGGGCTCTAGCTCTGGGGCCAACGTCCTGACTTTC.

The chain links TRBV27 to TRBJ1-1, with D perhaps TRBD1 (5 bases). Germline V lookup: CDR1 MNHEY, CDR2 SMNVEV (reference sequence). CDR3 size: 13 residues. V lost 6 bases and J lost 4, with 12 bases in between. CDR3 region: CASRLRGGTEAFF. The CDR3 nucleotides read TGTGCCAGCAGGTTGCGGGGCGGCACTGAAGCTTTCTTT.

The chain carries TRBV7-9 and TRBJ2-7; a weak D match, TRBD2 (5 bases). Trimming pared 5 bases from V and 5 bases from J, leaving 19 bases between. The CDR3 has 15 residues. Germline lookup yields CDR1 SEHNR and CDR2 FQNEAQ (reference sequence). The CDR3 protein is CASSLENKGGHEQYF. The CDR3 DNA is TGTGCCAGCAGCCTAGAAAATAAAGGCGGGCACGAGCAGTACTTC. The full variable domain, with the rest looked up from reference TRBV7-9 and TRBJ2-7, is DTGVSQNPRHKITKRGQNVTFRCDPISEHNRLYWYRQTLGQGPEFLTYFQNEAQLEKSRLLSDRFSAERPKGSFSTLEIQRTEQGDSAMYLCASSLENKGGHEQYFGPGTRLTVT.

This clonotype was detected many times. The gene calls are TRBV7-2 and TRBJ2-5; D unclear. This CDR3 has 16 amino acids. CDR1 is SGHTA and CDR2 is FQGNSA in the germline V gene. Trimming removed 2 bases from V and 4 bases from J, with 17 bases in between. As DNA, the CDR3 is TGTGCCAGCAGCTTAATCCCGGGCAGTTCTAGAGAGACCCAGTACTTC. It codes for CASSLIPGSSRETQYF.

V usage is TRBV19 and J usage is TRBJ2-7; D call uncertain. This CDR3 has 14 amino acids. V was clipped by 3 bases and J by 0 bases, with 9 bases between them. Germline CDR1 reads LNHDA; CDR2 reads SQIVND (reference sequence). DNA for the CDR3: TGTGCCAGTAGTATTTCTGACGGCTCCTACGAGCAGTACTTC. Amino acid sequence: CASSISDGSYEQYF.

The chain combines TRBV2 with TRBJ2-6; D is possibly TRBD2 (5 bases). Germline CDR1 and CDR2: SNHLY and FYNNEI. This CDR3 is built from 13 residues. V was cut by 6 bases and J by 7 bases, with 10 bases left in between. CDR3: CASRDFGANVLTF. The CDR3 bases are TGTGCCAGCAGGGACTTTGGAGCCAACGTCCTGACTTTC.

This clonotype appeared many times. CDR3 sequence reads: CASSLSKAGGPDTQYF. The CDR3, as DNA: TGTGCCAGCAGTTTGTCCAAAGCGGGAGGGCCCGATACGCAGTATTTT. V is TRBV28 and J is TRBJ2-3; 10 bases fit TRBD2. CDR1 is MDHEN, CDR2 SYDVKM, per germline. CDR3 length: 16 amino acids. Trimming cost V 3 bases and J 6 bases; bases outside gene matches: 9. The variable domain in full, with the rest retrieved from reference TRBV28 and TRBJ2-3, is DVKVTQSSRYLVKRTGEKVFLECVQDMDHENMFWYRQDPGLGLRLIYFSYDVKMKEKGDIPEGYSVSREKKERFSLILESASTNQTSMYLCASSLSKAGGPDTQYFGPGTRLTVL.

Ten or more counts support this clonotype. The chain recombines TRBV6-2 or TRBV6-3 with TRBJ1-5; TRBD1 matches at 7 bases. Germline V gene sequence: CDR1 MNHEY, CDR2 SVGEGT. The V and J ends lost 7 bases and 4 bases, in that order; junction bases with no gene match: 10. The CDR3 covers 15 residues. The CDR3, as DNA: TGTGCCAGCAAGACAGGGACTTTGGGAAATCAGCCCCAGCATTTT. This encodes CASKTGTLGNQPQHF.

This clonotype came up many times. The J gene is TRBJ2-1, the V gene TRBV3-1, with TRBD2 as a possible D gene (6 bases). Germline V gene data show CDR1 as LGHDT and CDR2 as YNNKEL (reference sequence). This CDR3 region has 17 residues. V shed 3 bases and J shed 0 bases, with 15 bases lying between them. This chain's CDR3 is CASSQSPGTYSYNEQFF. Written as DNA, the CDR3 is TGTGCCAGCAGCCAGTCCCCCGGGACTTACTCCTACAATGAGCAGTTCTTC.

V gene TRBV29-1 combines with J gene TRBJ2-1, with a possible D match to TRBD2 (6 bases). The CDR3 totals 12 residues. Germline loops: CDR1 SQVTM, CDR2 ANQGSEA. Trimming cost V 1 base and J 7 bases, with 8 bases left between them. CDR3 coding DNA: TGCAGCGTTGAAGGTGGGGGGAATGAGCAGTTCTTC. As protein: CSVEGGGNEQFF.

At least ten counts were recorded for this clonotype. This rearrangement joins TRBV7-8 to TRBJ1-2; 10 bases fit TRBD1. This CDR3 spans 15 amino acids. Looked up from germline, CDR1 is SGHVS and CDR2 is FQNEAQ. Losses at the gene ends were 2 bases for V and 2 bases for J; bases not matched to a gene: 2. This CDR3 reads CASSLMGQGNYGYTF. The CDR3 DNA follows: TGTGCCAGCAGCTTAATGGGACAGGGGAACTATGGCTACACCTTC. The full variable domain, with the rest looked up from reference TRBV7-8 and TRBJ1-2, is GAGVSQSPRYKVAKRGQDVALRCDPISGHVSLFWYQQALGQGPEFLTYFQNEAQLDKSGLPSDRFFAERPEGSVSTLKIQRTQQEDSAVYLCASSLMGQGNYGYTFGSGTRLTVV.

The genes are TRBV19 and TRBJ2-7, with TRBD1 matching over 9 bases. V shed 5 bases and J 3 bases; nucleotides not matched to a gene: 11. In germline, CDR1 is LNHDA, CDR2 SQIVND (reference sequence). The CDR3 spans 16 residues. CDR3 bases: TGTGCCAGTAGTGGCACCCGGACAGGGGATCGCTACGAGCAGTACTTC. Translated, it gives CASSGTRTGDRYEQYF.

This sequence joins TRBV29-1 and TRBJ2-7; D remains unclear. Trimming stripped 4 bases from V and 3 bases from J, with 10 bases between. The germline V gene encodes CDR1 SQVTM and CDR2 ANQGSEA. CDR3 length: 12 residues. The CDR3 bases are TGCAGCGTTGGGCAGTCTTTCTACGAGCAGTACTTC. It specifies CSVGQSFYEQYF.

This clonotype was recorded many times. The chain recombines TRBV12-3 or TRBV12-4 with TRBJ2-1; no firm D call. Trimming cost V 8 bases and J 12 bases, with 14 bases left between them. The length of the CDR3 is 11 residues. The CDR3 region is CASCRSIAQFF. In DNA, the CDR3 is TGTGCCAGCTGTCGATCAATCGCGCAGTTCTTC.

The table lists this clonotype with many counts. V usage is TRBV12-3 or TRBV12-4 and J usage is TRBJ1-5; a weak D match, TRBD1 (5 bases). The V and J ends lost 1 base and 6 bases respectively, with 7 bases between them. This CDR3 spans 13 amino acids. The CDR3, as DNA: TGTGCCAGCAGTTTAGGGGGGGTTCAGCCCCAGCATTTT. This translates into CASSLGGVQPQHF.

Judged by abundance, this clonotype is medium-sized. V and J are TRBV13 and TRBJ2-7; TRBD2 is a possible D gene (6 bases). From germline, CDR1 is PRHDT and CDR2 FYEKMQ (reference sequence). Trimming took off 6 bases at V and 5 bases at J, with 20 bases between the two ends. CDR3 size: 15 residues. CDR3 DNA: TGTGCCAGCAGGCCGATCAGCGGGCCTGGGGACGAGCAGTACTTC. It is translated as CASRPISGPGDEQYF.

Only a few counts were recorded for this clonotype. The rearrangement uses TRBV11-2 and TRBJ2-1; 8 positions match TRBD2. This CDR3 region has 17 residues. Germline CDR1 and CDR2: SGHAT and FQNNGV. After removal of 1 base from V and 4 bases from J, the junction contained 9 bases not matched to a gene. In DNA, the CDR3 is TGTGCCAGCAGCTTAGTGTTAGGACTAGCCGTGTACAATGAGCAGTTCTTC. This codes for CASSLVLGLAVYNEQFF.